Following are 22 T cell receptor beta chains from one sample sequenced in a study of blood T cell repertoires in COVID-19 (dated by TCRdb to the early 2020s). The library relied on the immunoSEQ multiplex PCR assay. The clones in this table, taken by TCRdb from immuneACCESS, are in-frame only. Not every clone is retained; where verified, under half of the shortfall comes from an unresolved V gene, and the cause of the rest is unknown. For this sample there are roughly 120,000 clones; about 88% appear just once. The ten largest clones capture around 4.6% of the sample. Material: peripheral blood. These receptors were collected from a man aged 55 to 70 with COVID-19, enrolled during active disease.

The genes are TRBV27 and TRBJ2-7; D is possibly TRBD1 (6 bases). This CDR3 region has 16 residues. V was shortened by 6 bases and J by 6 bases, with 24 bases between the two germline ends. CDR1 is MNHEY and CDR2 is SMNVEV in the germline V gene (reference sequence). The CDR3 DNA is TGTGCCAGCAGCCCGACAGGACTCAGCTCCTTTTCCGAGCAGTACTTC. Encoded protein: CASSPTGLSSFSEQYF.

This clone occurred a few times. J is TRBJ2-3 and V is TRBV3-1 (or the pseudogene TRBV3-2); TRBD2 agrees at 11 bases. Germline CDR1 is LGHDT and CDR2 is YNNKEL (reference sequence). The CDR3 runs 15 residues. V shed 5 bases and J 2 bases; nucleotides not matched to a gene: 3. CDR3 coding DNA: TGTGCCAGCAGCTTAGCGGGAGGGTACACAGATACGCAGTATTTT. Amino acids: CASSLAGGYTDTQYF.

In DNA, the CDR3 is TGTGCCAGCAGCCCCCGCGCGGGCGAGCAGTTCTTC. This codes for CASSPRAGEQFF. The chain couples TRBV9 to TRBJ2-1; a weak D match, TRBD2 (5 bases). The germline gives CDR1 SGDLS, CDR2 YYNGEE. The CDR3 spans 12 residues. V shed 4 bases and J shed 10 bases, with 12 bases lying between them. The variable domain in full, completed from reference TRBV9 and TRBJ2-1, reads DSGVTQTPKHLITATGQRVTLRCSPRSGDLSVYWYQQSLDQGLQFLIQYYNGEERAKGNILERFSAQQFPDLHSELNLSSLELGDSALYFCASSPRAGEQFFGPGTRLTVL.

The V and J genes are TRBV19 and TRBJ1-2, with a possible D match to TRBD1 (5 bases). The V end lost 10 bases, the J end lost 4 bases, and 16 bases lay between the germline ends. The CDR3 runs 13 residues. Germline CDR1 LNHDA, CDR2 SQIVND (reference sequence). CDR3 DNA sequence: TGTGCCACCTTAGCCGGCGGGGGCTATGGCTACACCTTC. Protein product: CATLAGGGYGYTF.

The V call is TRBV7-9, the J call TRBJ1-1; D not certain. Germline-derived CDR1 and CDR2 are SEHNR and FQNEAQ (reference sequence). CDR3 length: 13 residues. V shed 3 bases and J shed 1 base, with 6 bases lying between them. For the CDR3, the DNA is TGTGCCAGCAGCTTGATACAGAACACTGAAGCTTTCTTT. This translates into CASSLIQNTEAFF.

The chain recombines TRBV27 with TRBJ1-1, with D tentatively TRBD1 (5 bases). V shed 7 bases and J shed 6 bases, with 12 bases lying between them. Germline V gives CDR1 MNHEY, CDR2 SMNVEV (reference sequence). The CDR3 spans 12 residues. DNA for the CDR3: TGTGCCAGCAAGACGGGGGGGGCTGAAGCTTTCTTT. Translation gives CASKTGGAEAFF.

In DNA, the CDR3 is TGTGCCTGGATTGCAGACAGGGGTAATTCACCCCTCCACTTT. The encoded protein is CAWIADRGNSPLHF. The chain has TRBV30 and TRBJ1-6, with 8 bases aligning to TRBD1. The CDR3 runs to 14 residues. The V gene's germline CDR1 is GTSNPN and CDR2 SVGIG (reference sequence). V was clipped by 4 bases and J by 6 bases; unmatched bases: 5.

J is TRBJ2-7 and V is TRBV4-3, with TRBD2 identical over 8 bases. Trimming took 0 bases from V and 5 from J; bases not matched to a gene: 6. Germline-derived CDR1 and CDR2 are LGHNA and YSLEER. This CDR3 has 15 residues. The CDR3 nucleotides read TGCGCCAGCAGCCAAGACGGGAGGGTAAAGGACGAGCAGTACTTC. As protein: CASSQDGRVKDEQYF.

The J gene is TRBJ1-5, the V gene TRBV6-2 or TRBV6-3; 7 bases agree with TRBD1. The CDR3 is 15 residues long. Losses at the gene ends were 5 bases for V and 5 bases for J; bases not matched to a gene: 9. CDR1 is MNHEY and CDR2 is SVGEGT in the germline V gene. CDR3 amino acids: CASSPLDRDDQPQHF. The CDR3 nucleotides are TGTGCCAGCAGTCCCCTTGACAGGGACGATCAGCCCCAGCATTTT.

This clone has a handful of counts. The rearrangement uses TRBV29-1 and TRBJ2-1; perhaps TRBD1 as D (5 bases). The V gene lost 6 bases and the J gene lost 5 bases, with 20 bases spanning the gap. The V gene's germline CDR1 is SQVTM and CDR2 ANQGSEA. CDR3 length: 15 residues. CDR3: CSVLFGQGRNNEQFF. The CDR3 coding sequence is TGCAGCGTCCTCTTTGGGCAGGGAAGGAACAATGAGCAGTTCTTC.

V is TRBV21-1 and J is TRBJ2-3; whether TRBD1, the table's D call, matches the DNA was not checked. TRBV21-1 is classified as a pseudogene. The CDR3 totals 14 residues. DNA for the CDR3: TGTGCCAGCAGTCCGGGACAGGGAACAAATACGCAGTATTTT. This encodes CASSPGQGTNTQYF.

In nucleotides, the CDR3 is TGCGCCAGCAGCCAGACAGGGGGAGAAGCTTTCTTT. This codes for CASSQTGGEAFF. This chain connects TRBV5-1 to TRBJ1-1; 9 bases line up with TRBD1. The CDR3 extends over 12 amino acids. The V gene end was trimmed by 4 bases and the J gene end by 8 bases; junction bases not matched to a gene: 3. CDR1 is SGHRS and CDR2 is YFSETQ in the germline V gene.

The J gene is TRBJ2-7, the V gene TRBV10-1, with TRBD2 identical over 7 bases. Germline V gene data show CDR1 as WNHNN and CDR2 as SYGVQD (reference sequence). This CDR3 region has 14 residues. J gave up 3 bases and V 6 bases, and 8 bases lay outside the gene matches. Written as DNA, the CDR3 is TGCGCCAGCAGCCCTTCGGGCGGGAGCTACGAGCAGTACTTC. This encodes CASSPSGGSYEQYF.

V gene TRBV3-1 (or the pseudogene TRBV3-2) combines with J gene TRBJ1-2; a possible D gene is TRBD1 (5 bases). CDR3 length: 15 residues. Trimming removed 4 bases at V and 5 bases at J, with 17 bases between. CDR1 and CDR2 (germline): LGHDT, YNNKEL (reference sequence). The CDR3 bases are TGTGCCAGCAGCCCAAGGGCCGGGGCGGGATATGGCTACACCTTC. Residues: CASSPRAGAGYGYTF.

The gene calls are TRBV7-2 and TRBJ1-1, with 11 bases matching TRBD1. After removal of 5 bases from V and 5 bases from J, the junction contained 13 bases not matched to a gene. This CDR3 has 17 residues. The germline V gene encodes CDR1 SGHTA and CDR2 FQGNSA. The CDR3 spells CASSPGTGGIVRTEAFF. The CDR3 nucleotides are TGTGCCAGCAGCCCAGGGACAGGGGGTATCGTGAGGACTGAAGCTTTCTTT.

The rearrangement joins TRBV9 to TRBJ2-1; TRBD1 aligns across 10 bases. Trimming cost V 0 bases and J 6 bases; bases outside gene matches: 6. Germline CDR1 is SGDLS and CDR2 is YYNGEE. The CDR3 consists of 16 residues. The CDR3 DNA reads TGTGCCAGCAGCGTAGGGGGGACAGGGGAGTTCAATGAGCAGTTCTTC. Its translation is CASSVGGTGEFNEQFF. The whole variable domain, filled in from reference TRBV9 and TRBJ2-1, reads DSGVTQTPKHLITATGQRVTLRCSPRSGDLSVYWYQQSLDQGLQFLIQYYNGEERAKGNILERFSAQQFPDLHSELNLSSLELGDSALYFCASSVGGTGEFNEQFFGPGTRLTVL.

This clone was detected ten times or more. The chain has TRBV7-8 and TRBJ1-5; TRBD1 might be the D (5 bases). This CDR3 is built from 16 residues. Germline assignment: CDR1 SGHVS and CDR2 FQNEAQ. V was shortened by 1 base and J by 9 bases, with 19 bases between the two germline ends. The CDR3 loop reads CASSLETGTSSGPQHF. The CDR3 DNA follows: TGTGCCAGCAGCTTAGAAACCGGGACTTCTAGTGGGCCCCAGCATTTT.

The chain recombines TRBV5-6 with TRBJ2-1, with 10 nucleotides matching TRBD1. CDR1 is SGHDT and CDR2 is YYEEEE in the germline V gene. V lost 5 bases, J lost 10 bases, and 9 bases stayed unmatched. The CDR3 has 14 amino acids. The CDR3 DNA reads as TGTGCCAGCAGACCCGGGACAGGGGTGTTCGAGCAGTTCTTC. This encodes CASRPGTGVFEQFF.

V usage is TRBV18 and J usage is TRBJ2-5; a weak D match, TRBD2 (5 bases). CDR1 and CDR2 from the germline V gene are KGHSH and LQKENI. There are 12 residues in the CDR3. Trimming took off 2 bases at V and 4 bases at J, with 5 bases between the two ends. The CDR3 DNA sequence: TGTGCCAGCTCACCAGCGGGAGAGACCCAGTACTTC. Amino acids: CASSPAGETQYF.

The chain joins TRBV19 to TRBJ1-5, with TRBD1 matching over 9 bases. Germline V lookup: CDR1 LNHDA, CDR2 SQIVND (reference sequence). The CDR3 totals 13 residues. The ends lost 7 bases at V and 7 bases at J; junction bases unmatched: 5. CDR3 bases: TGTGCCAGTAAGGACAGGGGAGGACAGCCCCAGCATTTT. Its protein product is CASKDRGGQPQHF.

The genes are TRBV19 and TRBJ1-6; tentatively, D is TRBD1 (6 bases). This CDR3 region has 15 residues. The V gene's germline CDR1 is LNHDA and CDR2 SQIVND (reference sequence). V was clipped by 6 bases and J by 5 bases, with 14 bases between them. The DNA of the CDR3 is TGTGCCAGTAGCCCAGACAGGCCGGATAATTCACCCCTCCACTTT. Residues: CASSPDRPDNSPLHF.

The genes are TRBV30 and TRBJ1-2; no clear D. The V and J ends lost 1 base and 4 bases respectively, with 13 bases between them. This CDR3 comprises 14 residues. In germline, CDR1 is GTSNPN, CDR2 SVGIG (reference sequence). DNA for the CDR3: TGTGCCTGGAGTGAGCCCCCCGGTGTCTATGGCTACACCTTC. This sequence encodes CAWSEPPGVYGYTF.